This T cell receptor (beta chain) was obtained from a study of CD8 T cells in Susac syndrome (dated by TCRdb to the late 2010s). As for the study more broadly: Whether CD8+ T cell activation and differentiation in Susac syndrome was antigen driven was tested using repertoire sequencing.

Peripheral blood CD8+ and CD4+ T cells from healthy donors, Susac syndrome patients and multiple sclerosis patients were profiled using high-throughput TCR beta sequencing. Healthy donors were age- and sex-matched controls. Bulk CD8+ and CD4+ T cells were purified by magnetic negative isolation, whereas CD8+ TEMRA cells were enriched by FACS. Blood was collected in EDTA tubes and processed within 24 hours, with PBMCs isolated through density gradient centrifugation. PBMCs intended for TCR sequencing were frozen in liquid nitrogen and were later thawed in a 37 degrees C water bath. Purity of sorted or isolated CD4+, CD8+ and CD8+ TEMRA cells was at least 90%. As regards this clonotype: Its specific antigen is unknown. Base qualities were left out, and no much larger clone turns up one base away.

Study-wide findings and limitations: The TCR sequencing and HLA analysis was acknowledged to have included a relatively small number of individuals.

RNA was extracted with the RNeasy kit and 0.5 to 1 ug was reverse transcribed using random hexamers. The immunoSEQ multiplex PCR assay, covering 54 Vbeta and 13 Jbeta segments, was used to amplify TCR beta CDR3 regions. PCR amplification bias was corrected using a synthetic template baseline for primer optimization and computational correction. Processing in the source paper ran as follows. Reads were annotated to V, D and J genes per IMGT and analyzed with immunoSEQ Analyzer, keeping only productive sequences. To calculate clonality, Shannon entropy was normalized by log2 of the number of productive unique sequences and then subtracted from one. For each patient and control, public and private clones were evaluated among the 100 most prevalent clones. A clone was defined as Susac-specific if it was absent from the healthy and MS cohorts, from roughly 990 published viral clones and from other ImmuneACCESS disease sequences. TCRdb handled the public reads itself, with Q25 trimming in fastp and clone calling in MiXCR, and kept productive beta chains. Every CDR3 protein is listed once, alongside the most common genes and DNA of its rows. The V and J calls shown here were made by TCRdb, not taken from the authors' results. The sample profile shows 110,000 or so distinct CDR3 sequences; 92% of them were found once. The ten largest clonotypes hold around 0.15% of the sample.

Ends trimmed: V by 5 bases, J by 6 bases; bases unmatched to a gene: 7. The CDR3 runs 14 residues from the cysteine to the phenylalanine. The entry retains the CDR3 DNA only, 42 bases that are in frame from base 1. CDR1 ENHRY and CDR2 SYGVKD were looked up in the germline V gene. The receptor chain draws on TRBV10-3 and TRBJ2-7, with 10 middle bases fitting TRBD2. Sequencing was done on a sample of CD4+ T cells from PBMCs. This clonotype was sampled from a human donor in good health. The CDR3 protein sequence reads: CAISQSGGVAEQYF. Here is the DNA: TGTGCCATCAGTCAAAGCGGGGGGGTGGCCGAGCAGTACTTC.